The 21 T cell receptor beta chains below were found in one sample sequenced in a study of CD8 T cells in ankylosing spondylitis. TCRdb processed the 5' RACE reads anew with MiXCR; each CDR3 protein has one entry. The sample contains 220,000 or so distinct CDR3 sequences, about 11% of which appear only once. The sequenced sample was blood, either unsorted or a sorted T cell fraction (not recorded which). The source is a male donor with ankylosing spondylitis or in good health (not recorded which).

The rearrangement uses TRBV3-1 and TRBJ2-2; 8 nucleotides agree with TRBD1. Germline CDR1 and CDR2: LGHDT and YNNKEL (reference sequence). V was clipped by 9 bases and J by 5 bases; unmatched bases: 8. The CDR3 is 14 residues long. CDR3 sequence reads: CASSTGAGTGELFF. The CDR3 DNA is TGTGCCAGTTCGACAGGGGCCGGAACCGGGGAGCTGTTTTTT.

This clonotype was counted only a few times. Compared with germline, one end of the junction differs, possibly owing to a read error. This chain links TRBV5-1 with TRBJ1-2; the D is unclear. The CDR3 is made up of 12 amino acids. CDR1 and CDR2 (germline): SGHRS, YFSETQ. The CDR3 bases are TGCGCCAGCAGCGTAGAGCACTATGGCTACCCCTTC. It translates to CASSVEHYGYPF.

The chain uses TRBV7-8 and TRBJ2-5, with TRBD2 matching over 7 bases. The CDR3 sequence is 15 residues long. CDR1 SGHVS and CDR2 FQNEAQ come from the germline V gene. The trim removed 5 bases at V and 2 bases at J, leaving 8 bases unmatched. The CDR3: CASSGTGLVQETQYF. Written as DNA, the CDR3 is TGTGCCAGCAGCGGGACCGGACTAGTTCAAGAGACCCAGTACTTC.

This clonotype was found many times. CDR3 sequence: CASSLVPDDYEQYF. The CDR3 DNA sequence: TGCGCCAGCAGCTTGGTTCCAGACGATTACGAGCAGTACTTC. The chain joins TRBV5-1 to TRBJ2-7; D is undetermined. Germline V gene sequence: CDR1 SGHRS, CDR2 YFSETQ. The V gene lost 0 bases and the J gene lost 4 bases, with 11 bases spanning the gap. The CDR3 has 14 residues.

The chain has TRBV9 and TRBJ2-5, with D maybe TRBD1 (6 bases). Trimming pared 4 bases from V and 5 bases from J, leaving 15 bases between. The CDR3 is 14 amino acids. Germline V lookup: CDR1 SGDLS, CDR2 YYNGEE. CDR3 region: CASSLTGTLETQYF. DNA of the CDR3: TGTGCCAGCAGCCTCACAGGGACCCTTGAGACCCAGTACTTC.

This clonotype was seen many times. V and J are TRBV7-9 and TRBJ2-7; 11 nucleotides match TRBD2. CDR3 length: 16 residues. V shed 6 bases and J 3 bases; nucleotides not matched to a gene: 10. Germline CDR1 SEHNR, CDR2 FQNEAQ (reference sequence). Written as DNA, the CDR3 is TGTGCCAGCAGTTGGGCCGGGACTAGCGGAATCTACGAGCAGTACTTC. Amino acid sequence: CASSWAGTSGIYEQYF.

The gene calls are TRBV20-1 and TRBJ2-7, with 9 nucleotides matching TRBD2. Germline CDR1 reads DFQATT; CDR2 reads SNEGSKA (reference sequence). The CDR3 contains 13 residues. V gave up 7 bases and J gave up 7 bases; unmatched junction bases: 11. CDR3 sequence (DNA): TGCAGTGGGGGTGCGGGGGGGCTAGGGGAGCAGTACTTC. Translated: CSGGAGGLGEQYF.

This clonotype was found many times. The J gene is TRBJ1-2, the V gene TRBV7-9, with D maybe TRBD1 (6 bases). This CDR3 comprises 15 residues. The germline V and J ends were trimmed by 6 bases and 1 base, with 15 bases remaining between them. The germline gives CDR1 SEHNR, CDR2 FQNEAQ (reference sequence). In nucleotides, the CDR3 is TGTGCCAGCAGTTGGATAGGACAGCTTAACTATGGCTACACCTTC. Translation: CASSWIGQLNYGYTF.

Concerning this clonotype itself: It may be a read error: a sequence one base away is much more abundant. The chain links TRBV5-1 to TRBJ2-2; TRBD1 agrees at 8 bases. This CDR3 has 15 amino acids. Germline lookup yields CDR1 SGHRS and CDR2 YFSETQ. The CDR3 protein is CASSFGQGYPGELSF. CDR3 DNA sequence: TGCGCCAGCAGCTTCGGACAGGGTTATCCCGGGGAGCTGTCTTTT.

The chain employs TRBV14 and TRBJ2-1; D is undetermined. Trimming removed 6 bases from V and 6 bases from J, with 15 bases in between. From germline, CDR1 is SGHDN and CDR2 FVKESK. CDR3 size: 14 residues. CDR3 sequence (DNA): TGTGCCAGCAGTCTTTCCGCGCCGAGCAATGAGCAGTTCTTC. Translated, it gives CASSLSAPSNEQFF.

The rearrangement joins TRBV2 to TRBJ1-1, with D possibly TRBD1 on 6 matching bases. The CDR3 sequence is 14 residues long. V gave up 7 bases and J gave up 3 bases, with 15 bases separating them. CDR1 and CDR2 (germline): SNHLY, FYNNEI. The CDR3 nucleotides read TGTGCCAGCACCAGGCACAGGGATGACACTGAAGCTTTCTTT. Translated: CASTRHRDDTEAFF.

This clonotype was picked up many times. Mismatch with germline at one junction end may stem from a read error. CDR3 protein: CATSALGTTDNEQFF. CDR3 DNA: TGTGCCACCAGTGCTTTGGGGACGACAGACAATGAGCAGTTCTTC. The V call is TRBV24-1, the J call TRBJ2-1; possibly TRBD1 or TRBD2 for D (5 bases each). The CDR3 has 15 residues. Looked up from germline, CDR1 is KGHDR and CDR2 is SFDVKD.

This clonotype was observed many times. The chain recombines TRBV5-5 with TRBJ2-7; TRBD2 is a possible D gene (5 bases). The germline CDR1 and CDR2 sequences are SGHKS and YYEKEE (reference sequence). V lost 4 bases to trimming and J lost 2 bases, with 16 bases between them. There are 15 residues in the CDR3. Here the CDR3 DNA reads TGTGCCAGCAGCCTACCAGACCGGGGAACCTACGAGCAGTACTTC. Encoded protein: CASSLPDRGTYEQYF.

In its sample, this clonotype was seen many times. The V and J genes are TRBV7-9 and TRBJ1-2; D remains ambiguous. There are 14 residues in the CDR3. The germline V gene has CDR1 SEHNR and CDR2 FQNEAQ (reference sequence). The V gene lost 6 bases and the J gene lost 2 bases, with 13 bases spanning the gap. The CDR3 protein is CASSSRTSNYGYTF. DNA for the CDR3: TGTGCCAGCAGTTCCAGGACGTCCAACTATGGCTACACCTTC. The whole variable domain, remainder taken from reference TRBV7-9 and TRBJ1-2, is DTGVSQNPRHKITKRGQNVTFRCDPISEHNRLYWYRQTLGQGPEFLTYFQNEAQLEKSRLLSDRFSAERPKGSFSTLEIQRTEQGDSAMYLCASSSRTSNYGYTFGSGTRLTVV.

This clonotype was seen repeatedly, ten times or more. This chain connects TRBV24-1 to TRBJ2-6, with unresolved D. CDR3 length equals 16 residues. Trimming took 6 bases from V and 0 from J, leaving 11 bases between them. Germline V gene data show CDR1 as KGHDR and CDR2 as SFDVKD. The CDR3 loop is CATSPGRNSGANVLTF. The CDR3 DNA reads TGTGCCACCAGTCCTGGTCGGAACTCTGGGGCCAACGTCCTGACTTTC.

This clonotype appeared a few times. The chain uses TRBV5-1 and TRBJ2-3; 8 bases align to TRBD2. CDR1 is SGHRS, CDR2 YFSETQ, per germline. The CDR3 runs to 14 residues. J was trimmed by 4 bases and V by 3 bases; bases with no gene match: 4. The chain's CDR3 is CASSSGLASDTQYF. The DNA for the CDR3 is TGCGCCAGCAGCTCAGGACTAGCATCAGATACGCAGTATTTT.

This clonotype was observed a few times. The chain joins TRBV7-2 to TRBJ2-5; 14 bases align to TRBD2. This CDR3 region has 17 residues. Germline CDR1 SGHTA, CDR2 FQGNSA. J was trimmed by 5 bases and V by 4 bases; bases with no gene match: 9. CDR3 bases: TGTGCCAGCAGCTCCGTTGGGACTAGCGGGGGCTGGGAGACCCAGTACTTC. The encoded protein is CASSSVGTSGGWETQYF.

The table lists this clonotype with many counts. This rearrangement joins TRBV11-3 to TRBJ2-1; D is perhaps TRBD2 (6 bases). The CDR3 runs to 12 residues. Trimming cost V 5 bases and J 8 bases, with 10 bases left between them. Germline CDR1 and CDR2: SGHNT and YENEEA. CDR3 protein: CASSQRGDEQFF. The DNA of the CDR3 is TGTGCCAGCAGCCAACGCGGGGATGAGCAGTTCTTC.

This clonotype was counted many times. The genes are TRBV3-1 and TRBJ1-2; D gene unclear. V was cut by 2 bases and J by 5 bases, with 12 bases left in between. Germline lookup yields CDR1 LGHDT and CDR2 YNNKEL (reference sequence). The CDR3 is 14 residues long. The chain's CDR3 is CASSQTPEGYGYTF. CDR3 coding DNA: TGTGCCAGCAGCCAAACGCCCGAGGGTTATGGCTACACCTTC.

The sample holds many counts of this clonotype. The V call is TRBV11-2, the J call TRBJ2-1; 8 nucleotides line up with TRBD1. The V segment lost 5 bases and the J segment 1 base; nucleotides outside the gene matches: 10. CDR1 and CDR2 from the germline V gene are SGHAT and FQNNGV. The CDR3 sequence is 17 residues long. CDR3 nucleotide sequence: TGTGCCAGCAGCGACATTCAGGGGGCCATATCCTACAATGAGCAGTTCTTC. Translated, it gives CASSDIQGAISYNEQFF.

This clonotype was picked up many times. The rearrangement joins TRBV5-5 to TRBJ1-5, with TRBD1 matching over 10 bases. The V gene's germline CDR1 is SGHKS and CDR2 YYEKEE (reference sequence). V trimming: 3 bases; J trimming: 7 bases; junction bases outside the gene matches: 1. The CDR3 contains 13 residues. CDR3 sequence (DNA): TGTGCCAGCAGCTGGACAGGGGGACAGCCCCAGCATTTT. Translating it yields CASSWTGGQPQHF.